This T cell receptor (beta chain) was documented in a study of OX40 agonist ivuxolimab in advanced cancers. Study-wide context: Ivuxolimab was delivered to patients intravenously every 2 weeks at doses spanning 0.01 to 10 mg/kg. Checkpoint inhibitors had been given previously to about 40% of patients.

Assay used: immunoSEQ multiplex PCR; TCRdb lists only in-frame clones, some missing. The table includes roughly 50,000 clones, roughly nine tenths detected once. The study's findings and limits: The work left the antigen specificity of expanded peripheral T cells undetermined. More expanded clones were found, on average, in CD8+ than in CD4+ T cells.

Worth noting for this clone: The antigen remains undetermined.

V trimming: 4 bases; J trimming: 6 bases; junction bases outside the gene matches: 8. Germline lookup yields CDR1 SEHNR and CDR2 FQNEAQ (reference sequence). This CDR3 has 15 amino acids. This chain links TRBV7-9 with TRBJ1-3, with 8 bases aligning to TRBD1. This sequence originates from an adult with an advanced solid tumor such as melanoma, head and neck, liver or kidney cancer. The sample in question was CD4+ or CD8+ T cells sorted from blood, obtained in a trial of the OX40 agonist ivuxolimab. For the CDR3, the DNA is TGTGCCAGCAGCTCCCAGGGGGCGCGGGAAAACACCATATATTTT. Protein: CASSSQGARENTIYF.